This T cell receptor beta chain was sequenced for a study of blood T cells in healthy people across ages. The wider study: The capture of about one barcoded beta molecule per two T cells was achieved by template switching.

Per-sample yields of isolated PBMCs were at least 6 million. As for this clonotype: What it recognizes is unknown.

The use of a sample-barcoded 5' primer and a J-beta primer mix characterized a second PCR of 7 to 11 cycles. Every sample gave at least 2.5 million paired-end reads containing CDR3. TCRdb independently ran MiXCR on the 5' RACE reads; one entry per CDR3 protein. The repertoire holds approximately 1.5 million distinct CDR3 sequences, with 42% as singletons. Study-wide results and caveats: Estimates of diversity drawn from one million T cells were considered underestimates.

This receptor was taken from a woman between 18 and 29 years old in good health. Specimen: blood.

CDR3: CASSPAPGGAEGYTF. The CDR3 coding sequence is TGTGCCAGCTCACCCGCTCCGGGGGGCGCGGAGGGCTACACCTTC. The V and J genes are TRBV18 and TRBJ1-2, with D possibly matching TRBD1 (6 bases). Trimming cost V 3 bases and J 8 bases, with 19 bases left between them. The length of the CDR3 is 15 residues. CDR1 KGHSH and CDR2 LQKENI come from the germline V gene. The full variable domain, rest sourced from reference TRBV18 and TRBJ1-2, is NAGVMQNPRHLVRRRGQEARLRCSPMKGHSHVYWYRQLPEEGLKFMVYLQKENIIDESGMPKERFSAEFPKEGPSILRIQQVVRGDSAAYFCASSPAPGGAEGYTFGSGTRLTVV.